This T cell receptor (beta chain) is from a study of cytomegalovirus exposure and HLA in healthy donors. The PCR had 60 Vbeta and 13 Jbeta primers. Data came from immunoSEQ multiplex PCR; TCRdb stores just in-frame clones and leaves some out. The sample gives about 130,000 clones, 79% of which show up once; roughly 6.8% is in the top ten. Samples came from healthy bone marrow donors. Overall study findings and caveats: Among TCR sequences, most were rare, though some public TCRs appeared in many donors. Fewer N-insertions than the approximately 700-donor mean were reportedly shown by an Asian-associated ancestry cluster in a later analysis. By a later analysis, the bulk of CMV-associated TCR beta chains appeared HLA-restricted.

Germline V gene lookup returns CDR1 SGHTA and CDR2 FQGTGA. The CDR3 extends over 16 amino acids. J lost 3 bases, V lost 1 base, and 8 bases had no gene match. Notes on this clone: The antigen remains unidentified.

This sequence joins TRBV7-3 and TRBJ2-5, with 7 bases fitting TRBD2. The sample was PBMCs. This clonotype was obtained from a man aged 35 to 55 in good health and CMV-seropositive. In DNA, the CDR3 is TGTGCCAGCAGCTTAAGCGGGGGTTTGAGGGAAGAGACCCAGTACTTC. Translation: CASSLSGGLREETQYF. The entire variable domain, with the rest obtained from reference TRBV7-3 and TRBJ2-5, is as follows: GAGVSQTPSNKVTEKGKYVELRCDPISGHTALYWYRQSLGQGPEFLIYFQGTGAADDSGLPNDRFFAVRPEGSVSTLKIQRTERGDSAVYLCASSLSGGLREETQYFGPGTRLLVL.